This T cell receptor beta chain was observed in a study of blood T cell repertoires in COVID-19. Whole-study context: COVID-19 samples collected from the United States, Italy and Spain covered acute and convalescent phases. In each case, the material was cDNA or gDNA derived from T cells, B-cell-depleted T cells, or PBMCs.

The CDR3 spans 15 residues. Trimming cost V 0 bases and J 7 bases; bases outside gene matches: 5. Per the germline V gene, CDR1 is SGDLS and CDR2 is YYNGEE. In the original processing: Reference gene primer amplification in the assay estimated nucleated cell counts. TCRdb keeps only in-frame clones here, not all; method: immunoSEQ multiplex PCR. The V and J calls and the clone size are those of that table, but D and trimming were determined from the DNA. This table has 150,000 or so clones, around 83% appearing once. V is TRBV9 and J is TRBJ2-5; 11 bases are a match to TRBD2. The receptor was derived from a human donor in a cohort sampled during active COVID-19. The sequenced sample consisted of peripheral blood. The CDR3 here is CASSVEGLAGGTQYF. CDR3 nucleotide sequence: TGTGCCAGCAGCGTAGAGGGGCTAGCGGGAGGGACCCAGTACTTC.